This T cell receptor (beta chain) was obtained from a study of T cells after yellow fever vaccination. The V gene's germline CDR1 is ENHRY and CDR2 SYGVKD. This CDR3 has 13 residues. V was clipped by 11 bases and J by 2 bases, with 13 bases between them. Study results and limitations: Of the clonotypes, a small share occurred in both CD4 and CD8 compartments. Weaker overall, the secondary response nonetheless peaked faster (day 5 versus 15).

The sample holds many counts of this clonotype. Its antigen remains unknown. TCRdb recomputed calls from the 5' RACE reads with MiXCR, one row per CDR3 protein. The table has approximately 93,000 distinct CDR3 sequences, about 6% seen once. The receptor was isolated from a man between 18 and 35 years old who received the YFV17D yellow fever vaccine. V and J are TRBV10-3 and TRBJ2-1; D could derive from TRBD1 or TRBD2 (5 bases each). The sequences come from CD8+ T cells sorted from PBMCs, collected 10 days after the yellow fever booster vaccination. CDR3 amino acids: CASTGTAYNEQFF. CDR3 nucleotide sequence: TGTGCCTCAACCGGGACCGCCTACAATGAGCAGTTCTTC.